The 25 T cell receptor beta chains below come from one sample, sequenced in a study of blood T cell repertoires in COVID-19. This table comes from immunoSEQ multiplex PCR, and its TCRdb copy is limited to in-frame clones, with some not included. The data contain around 160,000 clones, roughly 88% of them singletons. Sequencing was performed on PBMCs or T cells enriched from blood (not recorded which). These receptors were taken from a woman in her twenties or thirties with acute COVID-19.

The rearrangement joins TRBV9 to TRBJ1-1; D possibly corresponds to TRBD1 (5 bases). V lost 2 bases to trimming and J lost 10 bases, with 15 bases between them. Germline V gene sequence: CDR1 SGDLS, CDR2 YYNGEE. This CDR3 spans 13 amino acids. CDR3 sequence: CASSVGEQAGAFF. Written as DNA, the CDR3 is TGTGCCAGCAGCGTGGGTGAACAGGCAGGAGCTTTCTTT.

This chain uses TRBV5-6 with TRBJ2-3, with 11 bases fitting TRBD1. Germline CDR1 SGHDT, CDR2 YYEEEE. V lost 3 bases to trimming and J lost 4 bases; unmatched junction nucleotides: 4. The CDR3 contains 15 residues. CDR3 residues: CASSWDRGYADTQYF. CDR3 nucleotides: TGTGCCAGCAGCTGGGACAGGGGGTACGCAGATACGCAGTATTTT.

The CDR3, as DNA: TGTGCCAGCAGCTTACAAGGACTAGCGGGAGTTGAGACCCAGTACTTC. Protein: CASSLQGLAGVETQYF. The chain joins TRBV7-6 to TRBJ2-5, with 13 bases lining up with TRBD2. CDR3 length: 16 residues. From germline, CDR1 is SGHVS and CDR2 FNYEAQ. J was trimmed by 5 bases and V by 2 bases; bases with no gene match: 5.

J is TRBJ2-1 and V is TRBV4-3; 8 bases map to TRBD1. Germline CDR1 is LGHNA and CDR2 is YSLEER. V shed 0 bases and J 8 bases; nucleotides not matched to a gene: 9. This CDR3 comprises 16 residues. CDR3 residues: CASSQDWGQAVYEQFF. The CDR3 nucleotides read TGCGCCAGCAGCCAAGATTGGGGACAGGCGGTGTATGAGCAGTTCTTC.

The chain combines TRBV6-2 or TRBV6-3 with TRBJ2-3, with 10 bases fitting TRBD2. Trimming at V came to 5 bases and at J to 0 bases, leaving 2 bases not matched to a gene. This CDR3 is 15 amino acids long. Germline V gene lookup returns CDR1 MNHEY and CDR2 SVGEGT. The CDR3: CASSSGRASTDTQYF. In DNA, the CDR3 is TGTGCCAGCAGTAGCGGGAGGGCTAGCACAGATACGCAGTATTTT.

The chain employs TRBV6-5 and TRBJ1-6; 8 nucleotides match TRBD1. After removal of 7 bases from V and 5 bases from J, the junction contained 4 bases not matched to a gene. CDR1 is MNHEY, CDR2 SVGAGI, per germline. The CDR3 consists of 14 residues. The CDR3 DNA is TGTGCCAGCAAAGGGACAGGACATAATTCACCCCTCCACTTT. Residues: CASKGTGHNSPLHF.

This clone was detected only once. The chain combines TRBV7-3 with TRBJ2-5, with 7 nucleotides matching TRBD1. CDR3 length: 15 residues. Losses at the gene ends were 5 bases for V and 4 bases for J; bases not matched to a gene: 10. The germline V gene has CDR1 SGHTA and CDR2 FQGTGA. CDR3 region: CASSRVGGGPETQYF. The CDR3 bases are TGTGCCAGCAGCCGGGTAGGGGGCGGACCAGAGACCCAGTACTTC.

The genes are TRBV4-3 and TRBJ1-3, with a tentative D call TRBD1 (6 bases). Trimming stripped 1 base from V and 3 bases from J, with 10 bases between. CDR1 LGHNA and CDR2 YSLEER come from the germline V gene. The CDR3 extends over 15 amino acids. Written as DNA, the CDR3 is TGCGCCAGCAGCCAAGGACAGGCAGGTGGAAACACCATATATTTT. Protein sequence: CASSQGQAGGNTIYF.

Only one count was recorded for this clone. This rearrangement joins TRBV25-1 to TRBJ2-6; TRBD2 matches 11 bases. The CDR3 runs 16 residues. Trimming took 3 bases from V and 3 from J; bases not matched to a gene: 1. Germline CDR1 is MGHDK and CDR2 is SYGVNS. CDR3 coding DNA: TGTGCCAGCAGTGAGGGACTAGCGGATGGGGCCAACGTCCTGACTTTC. Residues: CASSEGLADGANVLTF.

The V gene is TRBV20-1, the J gene TRBJ2-7, with 7 bases fitting TRBD1. The CDR3 runs to 15 residues. Germline values: CDR1 DFQATT, CDR2 SNEGSKA (reference sequence). The V gene end was trimmed by 4 bases and the J gene end by 2 bases; junction bases not matched to a gene: 11. Written as DNA, the CDR3 is TGCAGTGCTATTGACCGGGACAGCCCACCCTACGAGCAGTACTTC. This encodes CSAIDRDSPPYEQYF.

This chain links TRBV28 with TRBJ2-3, with 7 positions matching TRBD1. V gave up 5 bases and J gave up 2 bases; unmatched junction bases: 4. This CDR3 region has 14 residues. Germline CDR1 is MDHEN and CDR2 is SYDVKM. CDR3 residues: CASSVTGVTDTQYF. The CDR3, as DNA: TGTGCCAGCAGTGTTACAGGGGTCACAGATACGCAGTATTTT. Filled out from reference TRBV28 and TRBJ2-3, the complete variable domain reads DVKVTQSSRYLVKRTGEKVFLECVQDMDHENMFWYRQDPGLGLRLIYFSYDVKMKEKGDIPEGYSVSREKKERFSLILESASTNQTSMYLCASSVTGVTDTQYFGPGTRLTVL.

This clone was observed once. The chain couples TRBV28 to TRBJ2-1; 11 bases map to TRBD2. V was clipped by 3 bases and J by 0 bases; unmatched bases: 4. Germline V lookup: CDR1 MDHEN, CDR2 SYDVKM. The CDR3 is 17 amino acids. CDR3 nucleotide sequence: TGTGCCAGCAGTTTGCTAGCGGGAGGCGGCTCCTACAATGAGCAGTTCTTC. Its translation: CASSLLAGGGSYNEQFF.

The rearrangement uses TRBV5-1 and TRBJ1-3, with 10 bases that match TRBD1. This CDR3 is 15 amino acids long. Unmatched junction bases numbered 4, after V lost 2 bases and J lost 5 bases. The germline V gene encodes CDR1 SGHRS and CDR2 YFSETQ. CDR3 sequence: CASSLTGQGRNTIYF. The CDR3 DNA reads TGCGCCAGCAGCTTAACGGGACAGGGGAGAAACACCATATATTTT.

The chain joins TRBV18 to TRBJ1-1, with TRBD1 identical over 8 bases. V dropped 3 bases and J dropped 7; count of bases not matched to a gene: 7. The CDR3 length is 14 residues. Germline V gene sequence: CDR1 KGHSH, CDR2 LQKENI. This CDR3 is CASSPYDRGLEAFF. DNA for the CDR3: TGTGCCAGCTCACCGTACGACAGGGGACTTGAAGCTTTCTTT.

CDR3 region: CAIRLAGGTGELFF. For the CDR3, the DNA is TGTGCCATTCGACTAGCGGGAGGGACCGGGGAGCTGTTTTTT. The V gene is TRBV10-3, the J gene TRBJ2-2; 14 nucleotides line up with TRBD2. The germline CDR1 and CDR2 sequences are ENHRY and SYGVKD. V was clipped by 9 bases and J by 5 bases; unmatched bases: 2. The CDR3 runs 14 residues.

On this clone: Within the sample, other DNA sequences also encode this same CDR3. The genes are TRBV29-1 and TRBJ1-1, with D perhaps matching TRBD1 (5 bases). With 4 bases removed from V and 0 bases from J, the gap between germline ends came to 9 bases. Germline V CDR1 and CDR2: SQVTM, ANQGSEA. This CDR3 contains 13 residues. The CDR3 is CSVGQGLNTEAFF. CDR3 coding DNA: TGCAGCGTTGGGCAGGGTCTGAACACTGAAGCTTTCTTT.

There are a few counts of this clone. The V call is TRBV5-6, the J call TRBJ2-1, with TRBD2 matching over 10 bases. V dropped 0 bases and J dropped 5; count of bases not matched to a gene: 5. The CDR3 consists of 16 residues. Germline V gene sequence: CDR1 SGHDT, CDR2 YYEEEE. The CDR3 spells CASSLVWLAGDNEQFF. CDR3 DNA sequence: TGTGCCAGCAGCTTGGTTTGGCTAGCGGGGGACAATGAGCAGTTCTTC.

The chain combines TRBV28 with TRBJ1-1; the D is unclear. The CDR3 sequence is 12 residues long. V was trimmed by 5 bases and J by 7 bases, leaving 11 bases between them. CDR1 is MDHEN and CDR2 is SYDVKM in the germline V gene. The CDR3 sequence: CASSPIGSEAFF. The CDR3 nucleotides are TGTGCCAGCAGTCCCATAGGGAGTGAAGCTTTCTTT.

The V call is TRBV7-8, the J call TRBJ1-2; TRBD1 is a possible D gene (5 bases). The length of the CDR3 is 16 residues. CDR1 is SGHVS, CDR2 FQNEAQ, per germline. The V and J ends lost 3 bases and 6 bases respectively, with 20 bases between them. CDR3 sequence: CASSFLGAGNINGYTF. In DNA form, the CDR3 reads TGTGCCAGCAGCTTTCTAGGGGCAGGGAACATAAATGGCTACACCTTC. Full variable domain (outside the CDR3, taken from reference TRBV7-8 and TRBJ1-2): GAGVSQSPRYKVAKRGQDVALRCDPISGHVSLFWYQQALGQGPEFLTYFQNEAQLDKSGLPSDRFFAERPEGSVSTLKIQRTQQEDSAVYLCASSFLGAGNINGYTFGSGTRLTVV.

The chain carries TRBV6-5 and TRBJ2-7; 10 bases fit TRBD1. The V segment lost 10 bases and the J segment 5 bases; nucleotides outside the gene matches: 11. Germline CDR1 MNHEY, CDR2 SVGAGI. The CDR3 is 14 amino acids. CDR3 sequence: CATGTPGTGDEQYF. CDR3 nucleotides: TGTGCCACCGGAACCCCTGGGACAGGGGACGAGCAGTACTTC.

The rearrangement uses TRBV6-6 and TRBJ2-7, with 9 bases that match TRBD1. CDR3 length: 14 residues. The V gene end was trimmed by 0 bases and the J gene end by 7 bases; junction bases not matched to a gene: 4. CDR1 and CDR2 from the germline V gene are MNHNY and SVGAGI (reference sequence). The CDR3 region is CASSYSQGAGEQYF. The DNA of the CDR3 is TGTGCCAGCAGTTACTCACAGGGGGCGGGAGAGCAGTACTTC.

J is TRBJ2-5 and V is TRBV5-4; 16 bases map to TRBD2. The germline V gene encodes CDR1 SGHNT and CDR2 YYREEE (reference sequence). Unmatched junction bases numbered 4, after V lost 4 bases and J lost 4 bases. The CDR3 is made up of 16 amino acids. DNA for the CDR3: TGTGCCAGCAGCCAGGGACTAGCGGGAGGGCGAGAGACCCAGTACTTC. Encoded protein: CASSQGLAGGRETQYF.

The V call is TRBV7-9, the J call TRBJ1-6; 7 bases align to TRBD1. Germline V CDR1 and CDR2: SEHNR, FQNEAQ (reference sequence). V was pared by 4 bases and J by 6 bases, with 3 bases of the junction left unmatched. The CDR3 totals 14 residues. DNA of the CDR3: TGTGCCAGCAGCTCTCAGGGGGGTAATTCACCCCTCCACTTT. Encoded protein: CASSSQGGNSPLHF.

This chain links TRBV28 with TRBJ1-4; the D gene is possibly TRBD1 (6 bases). The CDR3 contains 16 residues. In germline, CDR1 is MDHEN, CDR2 SYDVKM. With 6 bases removed from V and 3 bases from J, the gap between germline ends came to 17 bases. CDR3 protein: CASSPTGHIANEKLFF. CDR3 in DNA: TGTGCCAGCAGCCCGACAGGCCATATAGCTAATGAAAAACTGTTTTTT.

The rearrangement joins TRBV7-2 to TRBJ2-1; the match to TRBD2 covers 11 bases. Germline-derived CDR1 and CDR2 are SGHTA and FQGNSA. This CDR3 has 14 amino acids. V dropped 5 bases and J dropped 9; count of bases not matched to a gene: 6. This CDR3 is CASSPGTSGSEQFF. CDR3 coding DNA: TGTGCCAGCAGCCCCGGGACTAGCGGTAGTGAGCAGTTCTTC.